What follows are 5 T cell receptor beta chains derived from one specimen sequenced in a study of PD-1 blockade in classical Hodgkin lymphoma (dated by TCRdb to the early 2020s). The intended sense of this specimen's time point label: cycle 2 day 1 (C2D1) of nivolumab. All trial patients had relapsed after autologous stem cell transplantation, with cohorts A, B and C differing in prior brentuximab vedotin exposure. Library preparation employed the immunoSEQ multiplex PCR assay. Drawn from immuneACCESS, this table holds only the in-frame rearrangements with V and J called that TCRdb kept. Clones are partly lost; checked studies trace under half to an unresolved V gene and leave the rest unexplained. For this sample there are some 100,000 clones; around 89% appear just once. The ten most abundant clones make up 5% to 7.5% of the sample. This material consisted of peripheral blood mononuclear cells (PBMCs), taken before the second cycle of nivolumab. Receptors were obtained from a human donor with classical Hodgkin lymphoma.

Comments on this clone: The junction shows a germline mismatch at one end, possibly a read error. The genes are TRBV6-6 and TRBJ1-1; D gene unclear. Germline assignment: CDR1 MNHNY and CDR2 SVGAGI (reference sequence). The CDR3 has 12 amino acids. The CDR3 region is CASSDSGAEAFF. In DNA form, the CDR3 reads TGTGCCAGCAGTGACTCAGGTGCTGAAGCTTTCTTT.

The rearrangement uses TRBV28 and TRBJ1-1, with D uncertain. Per the germline V gene, CDR1 is MDHEN and CDR2 is SYDVKM. V shed 5 bases and J shed 3 bases, with 16 bases lying between them. CDR3 length equals 15 residues. Written as DNA, the CDR3 is TGTGCCAGCAGTCCCCCCGGCGGTTGGGACACTGAAGCTTTCTTT. Protein: CASSPPGGWDTEAFF.

V gene TRBV25-1 combines with J gene TRBJ2-5; 7 positions match TRBD1. V dropped 4 bases and J dropped 5; count of bases not matched to a gene: 4. The CDR3 has 13 residues. Germline-derived CDR1 and CDR2 are MGHDK and SYGVNS. CDR3 bases: TGTGCCAGCAGTGTGACAGGGCGGGAGACCCAGTACTTC. As protein: CASSVTGRETQYF. The entire variable domain, with the rest obtained from reference TRBV25-1 and TRBJ2-5, is as follows: EADIYQTPRYLVIGTGKKITLECSQTMGHDKMYWYQQDPGMELHLIHYSYGVNSTEKGDLSSESTVSRIRTEHFPLTLESARPSHTSQYLCASSVTGRETQYFGPGTRLLVL.

The rearrangement uses TRBV9 and TRBJ1-4; the D is unclear. This CDR3 comprises 15 residues. Germline values: CDR1 SGDLS, CDR2 YYNGEE. V lost 4 bases and J lost 0, with 10 bases in between. CDR3 sequence: CASSPTSATNEKLFF. CDR3 in DNA: TGTGCCAGCAGCCCCACCAGCGCAACTAATGAAAAACTGTTTTTT.

CDR3 bases: TGTGCCAGCAGCTTGTTGACAGGGCTCACAGATACGCAGTATTTT. This translates into CASSLLTGLTDTQYF. The chain is built from TRBV7-8 and TRBJ2-3; 7 bases are shared with TRBD1. The germline CDR1 and CDR2 sequences are SGHVS and FQNEAQ. The CDR3 contains 15 residues. The V gene end was trimmed by 3 bases and the J gene end by 2 bases; junction bases not matched to a gene: 5.